This TCR beta chain was captured in a study of T cell repertoires in cytomegalovirus infection. The wider study: Public TCR beta signatures were indicative of both CMV infection and a matching HLA type. General study results and limits: Of the TCR beta families, the public ones yielded a cumulative frequency that identified carriers of CMV plus the relevant HLA. The ex vivo response showed dominance by HLA-C-restricted CMV-specific TCR beta clonotypes.

J lost 3 bases, V lost 5 bases, and 6 bases had no gene match. Per the germline V gene, CDR1 is SEHNR and CDR2 is FQNEAQ (reference sequence). This CDR3 spans 14 amino acids. TCRdb recomputed calls from the reads with MiXCR, one row per CDR3 protein. Of roughly 640,000 distinct CDR3 sequences listed, about 24% are singletons. In this sample, this clonotype turned up a few times. The antigen is not known. This TCR came from a human donor in good health (CMV status not recorded). Some clones in this sample may be carry-over from other donors' samples. The rearrangement joins TRBV7-9 to TRBJ2-5; 7 bases map to TRBD2. Source material: CD8+ T cells from PBMCs. As DNA, the CDR3 is TGTGCCAGCAGCCTGCTAGCGGCTAAAGAGACCCAGTACTTC. Residues: CASSLLAAKETQYF.